Listed below are T cell receptor beta chains from one sample, sequenced in a study of blood T cell repertoires in COVID-19. The assay was immunoSEQ multiplex PCR, and TCRdb's table has in-frame clones only and misses some. The table includes more than 150,000 clones, about 93% detected once. The sequenced sample was peripheral blood. Receptors originate from a man younger than 40 with COVID-19, enrolled during active disease. The CDR3 runs from the conserved cysteine through the conserved F or W. D genes are given only for firm matches. Only part of the rows carry a size: once, few, many, or a class if the clone is expanded.

J gene,D gene,clone size,V gene,CDR3 DNA,CDR3 protein
TRBJ1-1,NA,NA,TRBV2,TGTGCCACCTCGGGCCGGGAGAGGACTGAAGCTTTCTTT,CATSGRERTEAFF
TRBJ2-1,TRBD2,few,TRBV7-2,TGTGCCAGCAGCCCTTATGGGGGGGACTCCTACAATGAGCAGTTCTTC,CASSPYGGDSYNEQFF
TRBJ1-1,TRBD1,NA,TRBV19,TGTGCCAGCGGTGACAGGGGGCGGCTCACTGAAGCTTTCTTT,CASGDRGRLTEAFF
TRBJ2-1,TRBD2,NA,TRBV18,TGTGCCAGCTCACCTCCCTCTAGCGGGGGCGGTGAGCAGTTCTTC,CASSPPSSGGGEQFF
TRBJ2-3,TRBD2,NA,TRBV7-3,TGTGCCAGCAGCAGAACGGGACTAGCGGGGTCCCGCACAGATACGCAGTATTTT,CASSRTGLAGSRTDTQYF
TRBJ2-3,NA,NA,TRBV5-1,TGCGCCAGCAGCTCAGAAGGGCAGGGGACAGATACGCAGTATTTT,CASSSEGQGTDTQYF
TRBJ1-1,NA,NA,TRBV2,TGTGCCAGCAGGACTCATGAACGCACTGAAGCTTTCTTT,CASRTHERTEAFF
TRBJ2-1,NA,NA,TRBV6-5,TGTGCCAGCAGCGATTACCGGGCCTACAATGAGCAGTTCTTC,CASSDYRAYNEQFF
TRBJ2-1,TRBD1,NA,TRBV28,TGTGCCAGCAGTTCCGGGACAGAGAATAGGTACAATGAGCAGTTCTTC,CASSSGTENRYNEQFF
TRBJ1-1,NA,NA,TRBV19,TGTGCCAGTAGTGAAGCGGGACGGTTGAACACTGAAGCTTTCTTT,CASSEAGRLNTEAFF
TRBJ1-2,TRBD1,NA,TRBV9,TGTGCCAGCAGCGCGAGGGACAGGGGAGGCTACACCTTC,CASSARDRGGYTF
TRBJ1-1,TRBD1,NA,TRBV27,TGTGCCAGCAGTTTAAACCGGGACAGGGAAGCTTTCTTT,CASSLNRDREAFF
TRBJ1-2,NA,NA,TRBV6-5,TGTGCCAGCAGTTACACCCTACAGGAGAACTATGGCTACACCTTC,CASSYTLQENYGYTF